The rows below give T cell receptor beta chains drawn from one sample of a study of T cells in Graves' hyperthyroidism and ophthalmopathy. TCRdb ran MiXCR on the multiplex PCR reads and lists one entry per CDR3 protein. This table holds around 500,000 distinct CDR3 sequences, roughly 22% found once. Sample: blood. The origin of the receptors is a woman aged 70-85 years with Graves' ophthalmopathy. The CDR3 runs from the conserved cysteine through the conserved F or W. Each record gives: CDR3 DNA, CDR3 protein, V gene, clone size, J gene, D gene. A D gene is named only where the DNA matches it firmly. Not all rows give a size; the values are once, few, many and, for expanded clones, a class.

CDR3nt: TGTGCCAGCAGCTTCCGAAGACTTACCCAGGGGGATGAGCAGTTCTTC
CDR3aa: CASSFRRLTQGDEQFF
v_gene: TRBV11-2
abundance: many
j_gene: TRBJ2-1
d_gene: TRBD1

CDR3nt: TGTGCCTGGGCAATATTCACCGGGGAGCTGTTTTTT
CDR3aa: CAWAIFTGELFF
v_gene: TRBV30
abundance: .
j_gene: TRBJ2-2
d_gene: .

CDR3nt: TGTGCCGCAGCGACTGTAAGCAGGGTCGGGGGCTACACCTTC
CDR3aa: CAAATVSRVGGYTF
v_gene: TRBV2
abundance: .
j_gene: TRBJ1-2
d_gene: .

CDR3nt: TGCGCCAGCAGCCAAGATCTCGGGGCCTCCTCCTACGAGCAGTACTTC
CDR3aa: CASSQDLGASSYEQYF
v_gene: TRBV4-3
abundance: once
j_gene: TRBJ2-7
d_gene: .

CDR3nt: TGTGCCAGCAGCGTAGGGGCCAGGGGGAACACCGGGGAGCTGTTTTTT
CDR3aa: CASSVGARGNTGELFF
v_gene: TRBV9
abundance: .
j_gene: TRBJ2-2
d_gene: .

CDR3nt: TGTGCCAGCATCTCACCACCCAGGGCCTGGGGCACAGATACGCAGTATTTT
CDR3aa: CASISPPRAWGTDTQYF
v_gene: TRBV12-3/TRBV12-4
abundance: many
j_gene: TRBJ2-3
d_gene: .

CDR3nt: TGTGCCACCAGTGATCCCATAGCGGGAAAGACAGATACGCAGTATTTT
CDR3aa: CATSDPIAGKTDTQYF
v_gene: TRBV24-1
abundance: .
j_gene: TRBJ2-3
d_gene: TRBD2

CDR3nt: TGTGCCAGCAGTGAATGGGTGGGGGCTGAAGCTTTCTTT
CDR3aa: CASSEWVGAEAFF
v_gene: TRBV2
abundance: .
j_gene: TRBJ1-1
d_gene: .

CDR3nt: TGTGCCAGCAGCTTATCTACGACTGGGGAGCAGTACTTC
CDR3aa: CASSLSTTGEQYF
v_gene: TRBV7-3
abundance: .
j_gene: TRBJ2-7
d_gene: .

CDR3nt: TGTGCCAGCAAGAGGGACAGGGGGCAGCAAGAGACCCAGTACTTC
CDR3aa: CASKRDRGQQETQYF
v_gene: TRBV2
abundance: many
j_gene: TRBJ2-5
d_gene: TRBD1

CDR3nt: TGTGCCAGCAGTTTTGACACTGGGGAGACCCAGTACTTC
CDR3aa: CASSFDTGETQYF
v_gene: TRBV28
abundance: few
j_gene: TRBJ2-5
d_gene: .

CDR3nt: TGCGCCACCGGTCGGCTTATGAACACTGAAGCTTTCTTT
CDR3aa: CATGRLMNTEAFF
v_gene: TRBV10-2
abundance: .
j_gene: TRBJ1-1
d_gene: .

CDR3nt: TGTGCCAGCAGCTTAGTACAGGCTATGGGTGAAAAACTGTTTTTT
CDR3aa: CASSLVQAMGEKLFF
v_gene: TRBV7-8
abundance: few
j_gene: TRBJ1-4
d_gene: .

CDR3nt: TGTGCCAGCAGCCAGGTCTTTCGCAGGAACACTGAAGCTTTCTTT
CDR3aa: CASSQVFRRNTEAFF
v_gene: TRBV3-2
abundance: .
j_gene: TRBJ1-1
d_gene: .

CDR3nt: TGTGCCAGCAGCTTAGCTCCCGTCGTCCTCAGGGAGACCCAGTACTTC
CDR3aa: CASSLAPVVLRETQYF
v_gene: TRBV7-2
abundance: many
j_gene: TRBJ2-5
d_gene: .

CDR3nt: TGTGCCAGCAGTTTATCAGGGGGGCTCGGGGAGCTGTTTTTT
CDR3aa: CASSLSGGLGELFF
v_gene: TRBV12-3/TRBV12-4
abundance: .
j_gene: TRBJ2-2
d_gene: .

CDR3nt: TGCAGTGCTAGTCCCGGCGGGAGGGTTAGCTCCTACAATGAGCAGTTCTTC
CDR3aa: CSASPGGRVSSYNEQFF
v_gene: TRBV20-1
abundance: few
j_gene: TRBJ2-1
d_gene: TRBD2

CDR3nt: TGTGCCAGCAGCCAAGTCGGGGGGCTGGTCAATGAGCAGTTCTTC
CDR3aa: CASSQVGGLVNEQFF
v_gene: TRBV3-1
abundance: many
j_gene: TRBJ2-1
d_gene: .

CDR3nt: TGTGCCAGCAGTGAACGTGACGGCTCTGGAAACACCATATATTTT
CDR3aa: CASSERDGSGNTIYF
v_gene: TRBV2
abundance: .
j_gene: TRBJ1-3
d_gene: .

CDR3nt: TGTGCCAGCAGCCGACTGGTTCTTAGCGGGAGGGCCAATGAGCAGTTCTTC
CDR3aa: CASSRLVLSGRANEQFF
v_gene: TRBV7-2
abundance: .
j_gene: TRBJ2-1
d_gene: TRBD2

CDR3nt: TGTGCCAGCAGTTCCAGAGGTGTTTGGACCCTCAAGTCACCCCTCCACTTT
CDR3aa: CASSSRGVWTLKSPLHF
v_gene: TRBV28
abundance: few
j_gene: TRBJ1-6
d_gene: .

CDR3nt: TGCAGCGTGTTACTAGCGGGAGTGGCATACGAGCAGTACTTC
CDR3aa: CSVLLAGVAYEQYF
v_gene: TRBV29-1
abundance: .
j_gene: TRBJ2-7
d_gene: TRBD2

CDR3nt: TGTGCCAGCAGTTATCCCGGGACTAGAACCTACGAGCAGTACTTC
CDR3aa: CASSYPGTRTYEQYF
v_gene: TRBV7-2
abundance: .
j_gene: TRBJ2-7
d_gene: TRBD2

CDR3nt: TGCAGTGCCAGAGGGGCGAAGTCAACTAATGAAAAACTGTTTTTT
CDR3aa: CSARGAKSTNEKLFF
v_gene: TRBV20-1
abundance: .
j_gene: TRBJ1-4
d_gene: .

CDR3nt: TGTGCCAGCAGTTTATTAGGGCCAGGGAGATCCCCCCGTCAGCCCCAGCATTTT
CDR3aa: CASSLLGPGRSPRQPQHF
v_gene: TRBV27
abundance: .
j_gene: TRBJ1-5
d_gene: .

CDR3nt: TGCGCCAGCAGAGGTGGCGGGAGGCTATACGAGCAGTACTTC
CDR3aa: CASRGGGRLYEQYF
v_gene: TRBV10-2
abundance: .
j_gene: TRBJ2-7
d_gene: TRBD2

CDR3nt: TGCAGTGCTAACACATGGCGAAATGAGCAGTTCTTC
CDR3aa: CSANTWRNEQFF
v_gene: TRBV20-1
abundance: .
j_gene: TRBJ2-1
d_gene: .

CDR3nt: TGTGCCAGCAGCCTAAGCGGGGACCAAGAGACCCAGTACTTC
CDR3aa: CASSLSGDQETQYF
v_gene: TRBV7-2
abundance: few
j_gene: TRBJ2-5
d_gene: TRBD2

CDR3nt: TGTGCCAGCAGTTTAAGTCTCCCGAATCAGCCCCAGCATTTT
CDR3aa: CASSLSLPNQPQHF
v_gene: TRBV12-3/TRBV12-4
abundance: many
j_gene: TRBJ1-5
d_gene: .

CDR3nt: TGTGCCAGCACCCCCTTCGGACTAGTAACAGATACGCAGTATTTT
CDR3aa: CASTPFGLVTDTQYF
v_gene: TRBV7-2
abundance: many
j_gene: TRBJ2-3
d_gene: TRBD2

CDR3nt: TGTGCCACCAGTGAGGGACCTGGGACAGGGGGATCCCGGGTGGACGAGCAGTACTTC
CDR3aa: CATSEGPGTGGSRVDEQYF
v_gene: TRBV24-1
abundance: .
j_gene: TRBJ2-7
d_gene: TRBD1

CDR3nt: TGTGCCAGCAAGACAGGGGGGTCCTACAATGAGCAGTTCTTC
CDR3aa: CASKTGGSYNEQFF
v_gene: TRBV14
abundance: few
j_gene: TRBJ2-1
d_gene: TRBD1

CDR3nt: TGTGCCAGCAACTTGGACGCGGGAGGGAACACCGGGGAGCTGTTTTTT
CDR3aa: CASNLDAGGNTGELFF
v_gene: TRBV5-4
abundance: .
j_gene: TRBJ2-2
d_gene: TRBD2

CDR3nt: TGTGCCACCAGCAGCCCAACTCCAGGACAGTCCCACCGTGGGGAGCTGTTTTTT
CDR3aa: CATSSPTPGQSHRGELFF
v_gene: TRBV24-1
abundance: .
j_gene: TRBJ2-2
d_gene: .

CDR3nt: TGTGCCAGCAGTACGGGGGCCTATCAGCCCCAGCATTTT
CDR3aa: CASSTGAYQPQHF
v_gene: TRBV6-5
abundance: few
j_gene: TRBJ1-5
d_gene: .

CDR3nt: TGTGCCAGCAGCTCAGGGGACAGGAGGTACAATGAGCAGTTCTTC
CDR3aa: CASSSGDRRYNEQFF
v_gene: TRBV11-3
abundance: .
j_gene: TRBJ2-1
d_gene: TRBD1

CDR3nt: TGTGCCAGCAGTCCCGGGACCCTACCCAACGAGCAGTACTTC
CDR3aa: CASSPGTLPNEQYF
v_gene: TRBV28
abundance: many
j_gene: TRBJ2-7
d_gene: .

CDR3nt: TGTGCCAGCAGCCCCTGGGGGGGAGCACTTGTATCCTACGAGCAGTACTTC
CDR3aa: CASSPWGGALVSYEQYF
v_gene: TRBV7-6
abundance: few
j_gene: TRBJ2-7
d_gene: TRBD2

CDR3nt: TGTGCCAGCAGCGTAGGCATTGGGACTAGCGGGCCCCAAGAGACCCAGTACTTC
CDR3aa: CASSVGIGTSGPQETQYF
v_gene: TRBV9
abundance: .
j_gene: TRBJ2-5
d_gene: TRBD2

CDR3nt: TGTGCCAGCAGGAGAGGGCCGTTCACAGATACGCAGTATTTT
CDR3aa: CASRRGPFTDTQYF
v_gene: TRBV27
abundance: .
j_gene: TRBJ2-3
d_gene: .

CDR3nt: TGTGCCACCTGGACAGGCGGGCTCGAAGCTTTCTTT
CDR3aa: CATWTGGLEAFF
v_gene: TRBV28
abundance: many
j_gene: TRBJ1-1
d_gene: TRBD1

CDR3nt: TGTGCCAGCAGTAAAACGGACAGTCTTGGCTACACCTTC
CDR3aa: CASSKTDSLGYTF
v_gene: TRBV28
abundance: many
j_gene: TRBJ1-2
d_gene: .

CDR3nt: TGTGCCAGCAGCTTAGGACAGGGAGTAAATCAGCCCCAGCATTTT
CDR3aa: CASSLGQGVNQPQHF
v_gene: TRBV7-2
abundance: many
j_gene: TRBJ1-5
d_gene: TRBD1

CDR3nt: TGTGCCAGCAGTCCGGGGAAGGGGGCAGGTTGGGGGAAGGACAATGAGCAGTTCTTC
CDR3aa: CASSPGKGAGWGKDNEQFF
v_gene: TRBV28
abundance: many
j_gene: TRBJ2-1
d_gene: TRBD1

CDR3nt: TGTGCCAGCAGGACCGACAGGGGCGTGGGTAGCGGGAGGGCCAACGAGCAGTTCTTC
CDR3aa: CASRTDRGVGSGRANEQFF
v_gene: TRBV27
abundance: few
j_gene: TRBJ2-1
d_gene: TRBD2

CDR3nt: TGTGCCAGTAGTAAGAGGGAGGGCCTGGGGAATGAGCAGTTCTTC
CDR3aa: CASSKREGLGNEQFF
v_gene: TRBV19
abundance: .
j_gene: TRBJ2-1
d_gene: TRBD2

CDR3nt: TGTGCCAGCAGACAGGACATCTCTGGAAACACCATATATTTT
CDR3aa: CASRQDISGNTIYF
v_gene: TRBV12-3/TRBV12-4
abundance: many
j_gene: TRBJ1-3
d_gene: .

CDR3nt: TGTGCCAGCAGTTTCCTAGCGGGCCATTACGAGCAGTACTTC
CDR3aa: CASSFLAGHYEQYF
v_gene: TRBV12-3/TRBV12-4
abundance: few
j_gene: TRBJ2-7
d_gene: TRBD2

CDR3nt: TGTGCCTGGAGAGGGGCCCGGTACACCTTC
CDR3aa: CAWRGARYTF
v_gene: TRBV30
abundance: few
j_gene: TRBJ1-2
d_gene: .

CDR3nt: TGTGCCAGCAGTACCCGGACAGGGGTAGAACAGTACTTC
CDR3aa: CASSTRTGVEQYF
v_gene: TRBV28
abundance: many
j_gene: TRBJ2-7
d_gene: TRBD1

CDR3nt: TGCAGTGCTAAATTCCCGGGAGGGGGTACGCAGTATTTT
CDR3aa: CSAKFPGGGTQYF
v_gene: TRBV20-1
abundance: .
j_gene: TRBJ2-3
d_gene: TRBD2

CDR3nt: TGTGCCTGGAGTGTGGTCAGGGTCAATGAGCAGTTCTTC
CDR3aa: CAWSVVRVNEQFF
v_gene: TRBV30
abundance: few
j_gene: TRBJ2-1
d_gene: .

CDR3nt: TGTGCCAGCAGTTTGACGGGGGAATACGAGCAGTACTTC
CDR3aa: CASSLTGEYEQYF
v_gene: TRBV12-3/TRBV12-4
abundance: many
j_gene: TRBJ2-7
d_gene: .

CDR3nt: TGCAGTGGACAGACTAGCGGGAAATTCCACGAGCAGTACTTC
CDR3aa: CSGQTSGKFHEQYF
v_gene: TRBV20-1
abundance: few
j_gene: TRBJ2-7
d_gene: TRBD2

CDR3nt: TGTGCCTGGACCCGGGACAGACGGAATTCACCCCTCCACTTT
CDR3aa: CAWTRDRRNSPLHF
v_gene: TRBV30
abundance: .
j_gene: TRBJ1-6
d_gene: TRBD1

CDR3nt: TGTGCCTGTAATGTGGGGAACACTGAAGCTTTCTTT
CDR3aa: CACNVGNTEAFF
v_gene: TRBV30
abundance: .
j_gene: TRBJ1-1
d_gene: .

CDR3nt: TGTGCCAGCAGTTTAGGGGCAGGGGACACAGATACGCAGTATTTT
CDR3aa: CASSLGAGDTDTQYF
v_gene: TRBV12-3/TRBV12-4
abundance: few
j_gene: TRBJ2-3
d_gene: .